The rows below give T cell receptor beta chains drawn from one sample of a study of T cells after yellow fever vaccination. TCRdb analysed the 5' RACE reads with MiXCR anew, one entry per CDR3 protein. The sample records about 99,000 distinct CDR3 sequences, under 6.5% being singletons. The sequencing here drew on CD8+ T cells sorted from PBMCs, taken 10 days after the yellow fever booster vaccination. The receptors were gathered from a man between 18 and 35 years old who received the YFV17D yellow fever vaccine. The CDR3 runs from the conserved cysteine through the conserved F or W.

j_call,v_call,cdr3_aa
TRBJ2-3,TRBV6-2/TRBV6-3,CASSYSPTDRGNTDTQYF
TRBJ1-5,TRBV29-1,CSVEVGNQPQHF
TRBJ1-2,TRBV5-4,CASSLFWGGVYGYTF
TRBJ2-7,TRBV24-1,CAAGEGTGRVRQVKSSYEQYF
TRBJ1-5,TRBV7-9,CASSPVYSNQPQHF
TRBJ1-6,TRBV6-2/TRBV6-3,CASSLAGLGNSPLHF
TRBJ1-4,TRBV12-3/TRBV12-4,CASSLAQGNEKLFF
TRBJ1-1,TRBV6-5,CASSYSLTGNTEAFF
TRBJ1-1,TRBV4-3,CASSSRLGAGGLSFF
TRBJ2-1,TRBV14,CASSHAGGGYNEQFF
TRBJ2-3,TRBV24-1,CATSDFQGGPTDTQYF
TRBJ2-2,TRBV5-4,CASSQQGAAGELFF
TRBJ1-5,TRBV20-1,CSARESWRQGLNQPQHF
TRBJ2-3,TRBV5-1,CASSISGGASDTQYF
TRBJ1-2,TRBV6-5,CASRSGRSGYGYTF
TRBJ1-5,TRBV2,CASSPGTVSNQPQHF
TRBJ2-1,TRBV6-5,CASSSTSGGPNEQFF
TRBJ1-5,TRBV6-5,CASSYDGSTNQPQHF
TRBJ1-1,TRBV29-1,CSVVQPLNTEAFF
TRBJ2-7,TRBV29-1,CSVEAIRGEQYF
TRBJ2-2,TRBV5-1,CASSGGTELTGELFF
TRBJ2-1,TRBV7-9,CASSLYSGGYSYNEQFF
TRBJ2-5,TRBV6-2/TRBV6-3,CASGISNQETQYF
TRBJ1-4,TRBV15,CATSRGSADSNEKLFF
TRBJ2-5,TRBV7-9,CASILTRDGQETQYF
TRBJ2-5,TRBV27,CASSLSEPQETQYF